A selection of T cell receptor beta chains follows, all from one sample in a study of control samples from healthy donors and cancer patients. The method was immunoSEQ multiplex PCR; TCRdb's version includes in-frame clones alone and lacks a portion of them. The data hold some 140,000 clones, with roughly nine tenths observed a single time. What was sequenced was PBMCs. Receptors were obtained from a man in his forties or fifties with head and neck cancer. Both conserved end residues are part of each CDR3. Each record gives: clone size, V gene, D gene, J gene, CDR3 protein, CDR3 DNA. D genes are given only for firm matches. For some rows the clone size is stated as once, few or many, or as a class when expanded; others skip it.

size: -; V: TRBV19; D: -; J: TRBJ2-3; CDR3: CASRGHGLRGDTQYF; DNA: TGTGCCAGTAGGGGACACGGGCTTAGAGGAGATACGCAGTATTTT
size: -; V: TRBV6-5; D: -; J: TRBJ1-2; CDR3: CASRGRTSGGYTF; DNA: TGTGCCAGCAGAGGACGGACCTCAGGGGGCTACACCTTC
size: few; V: TRBV11-2; D: TRBD2; J: TRBJ2-2; CDR3: CASSFSGTSDTGELFF; DNA: TGTGCCAGCAGCTTCTCCGGGACTAGCGACACCGGGGAGCTGTTTTTT
size: -; V: TRBV25-1; D: -; J: TRBJ2-3; CDR3: CASSIHRDIDTQYF; DNA: TGTGCCAGCAGTATCCACCGGGACATCGATACGCAGTATTTT
size: -; V: TRBV6-1; D: -; J: TRBJ2-5; CDR3: CASSEAFISQYF; DNA: TGTGCCAGCAGTGAAGCGTTTATTAGCCAGTACTTC
size: -; V: TRBV27; D: -; J: TRBJ2-1; CDR3: CASSPTGGSYNEQFF; DNA: TGTGCCAGCAGCCCAACCGGGGGCTCCTACAATGAGCAGTTCTTC
size: once; V: TRBV28; D: -; J: TRBJ2-7; CDR3: CASSKGDTYEQYF; DNA: TGTGCCAGCAGTAAGGGGGACACCTACGAGCAGTACTTC
size: -; V: TRBV11-2; D: -; J: TRBJ2-3; CDR3: CASSYWGPTDTQYF; DNA: TGTGCCAGCAGCTACTGGGGCCCCACGGATACGCAGTATTTT
size: -; V: TRBV16; D: -; J: TRBJ1-2; CDR3: CASSQFPGGNGYTF; DNA: TGTGCCAGCAGCCAATTTCCGGGTGGGAATGGCTACACCTTC
size: -; V: TRBV27; D: -; J: TRBJ1-2; CDR3: CASSLRGRESYGYTF; DNA: TGTGCCAGCAGTTTGCGAGGGCGGGAGAGTTATGGCTACACCTTC
size: -; V: TRBV5-6; D: -; J: TRBJ1-1; CDR3: CASRYIQGSEAFF; DNA: TGTGCCAGCAGGTATATACAGGGTTCTGAAGCTTTCTTT
size: -; V: TRBV7-6; D: -; J: TRBJ2-3; CDR3: CASSPQTVPTDTQYF; DNA: TGTGCCAGCAGCCCACAAACGGTCCCCACAGATACGCAGTATTTT
size: -; V: TRBV28; D: -; J: TRBJ1-1; CDR3: CASTNIAMNTEAFF; DNA: TGTGCCAGCACAAATATAGCCATGAACACTGAAGCTTTCTTT
size: -; V: TRBV19; D: -; J: TRBJ1-4; CDR3: CASSTGRIPREKLFF; DNA: TGTGCCAGTAGTACGGGTCGTATCCCGAGGGAAAAACTGTTTTTT
size: -; V: TRBV30; D: -; J: TRBJ1-4; CDR3: CAWTVKYNGEKLFF; DNA: TGTGCCTGGACCGTCAAATACAATGGCGAAAAACTGTTTTTT
size: once; V: TRBV7-7; D: TRBD2; J: TRBJ2-5; CDR3: CASSLGTSGLEETQYF; DNA: TGTGCTAGCAGCTTAGGGACTAGCGGGTTGGAAGAGACCCAGTACTTC
size: -; V: TRBV4-2; D: -; J: TRBJ2-5; CDR3: CASSGAEVVETQYF; DNA: TGTGCCAGCAGCGGGGCGGAGGTGGTGGAGACCCAGTACTTC
size: -; V: TRBV7-9; D: TRBD2; J: TRBJ2-2; CDR3: CASTTRGGTGELFF; DNA: TGTGCCAGCACTACCCGCGGGGGAACCGGGGAGCTGTTTTTT
size: -; V: TRBV27; D: -; J: TRBJ2-3; CDR3: CASSLLAGFTDTQYF; DNA: TGTGCCAGCAGTTTATTGGCGGGATTCACAGATACGCAGTATTTT
size: -; V: TRBV15; D: TRBD1; J: TRBJ2-2; CDR3: CATSRSPTGGAFTGELFF; DNA: TGTGCCACCAGCAGAAGTCCGACAGGGGGCGCGTTCACCGGGGAGCTGTTTTTT
size: once; V: TRBV3-1/TRBV3-2; D: -; J: TRBJ1-5; CDR3: CASSQGGGNNQPQHF; DNA: TGTGCCAGCAGCCAAGGGGGTGGAAACAATCAGCCCCAGCATTTT
size: -; V: TRBV11-2; D: -; J: TRBJ1-2; CDR3: CASSSPTIRNYGYTF; DNA: TGTGCCAGCAGCTCACCGACCATTAGGAACTATGGCTACACCTTC
size: -; V: TRBV6-1; D: -; J: TRBJ1-2; CDR3: CASSEGGWSGSGYTF; DNA: TGTGCCAGCAGTGAGGGGGGTTGGTCGGGGAGTGGCTACACCTTC
size: -; V: TRBV5-1; D: -; J: TRBJ2-5; CDR3: CARSWGVAGAGKTQYF; DNA: TGCGCCCGCAGCTGGGGGGTCGCGGGGGCCGGGAAGACCCAGTACTTC